This entry concerns a single TCR beta chain. What it binds is not known. This sample was taken from a study of T-cell memory formation after mild COVID-19. The CDR3 has 12 residues. The V end lost 1 base, the J end lost 3 bases, and 3 bases lay between the germline ends. Germline V gene lookup returns CDR1 MGHRA and CDR2 YSYEKL. TCRalpha and TCRbeta libraries used 5'RACE with constant-segment primers and UMIs. Each CDR3 protein gets one entry after TCRdb re-called the 5' RACE reads with MiXCR. The table lists about 47,000 distinct CDR3 sequences, roughly 9.8% of them singletons. General study results and limits: Researchers could not confirm that second-wave clones peaking on day 37 targeted SARS-CoV-2. Certain responding clones were present in pre-infection memory, suggesting participation of cross-reactive memory. Contracting clones localized mainly to CM and EM when CD4+ and mainly to EMRA when CD8+.

The sample consisted of PBMCs or a T cell subset sorted from them (not recorded which). The V and J genes are TRBV4-1 and TRBJ1-1; no reliable D call. This clonotype was obtained from an adult woman who had mild COVID-19 (a few samples of this study predate the infection). Cell type and time point are not known. The CDR3 DNA is TGCGCCAGCAGCCAAGTTTACACTGAAGCTTTCTTT. Protein: CASSQVYTEAFF.